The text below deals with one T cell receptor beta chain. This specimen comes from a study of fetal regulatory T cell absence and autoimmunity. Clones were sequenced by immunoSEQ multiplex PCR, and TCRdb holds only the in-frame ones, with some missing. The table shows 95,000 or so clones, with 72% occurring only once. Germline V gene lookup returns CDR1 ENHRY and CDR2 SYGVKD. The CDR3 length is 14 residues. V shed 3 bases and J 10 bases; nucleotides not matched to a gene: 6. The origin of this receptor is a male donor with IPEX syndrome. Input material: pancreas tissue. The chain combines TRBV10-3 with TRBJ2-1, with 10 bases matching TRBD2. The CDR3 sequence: CAISESGRAGEQFF. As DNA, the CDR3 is TGTGCCATCAGTGAAAGCGGGAGGGCCGGAGAGCAGTTCTTC.